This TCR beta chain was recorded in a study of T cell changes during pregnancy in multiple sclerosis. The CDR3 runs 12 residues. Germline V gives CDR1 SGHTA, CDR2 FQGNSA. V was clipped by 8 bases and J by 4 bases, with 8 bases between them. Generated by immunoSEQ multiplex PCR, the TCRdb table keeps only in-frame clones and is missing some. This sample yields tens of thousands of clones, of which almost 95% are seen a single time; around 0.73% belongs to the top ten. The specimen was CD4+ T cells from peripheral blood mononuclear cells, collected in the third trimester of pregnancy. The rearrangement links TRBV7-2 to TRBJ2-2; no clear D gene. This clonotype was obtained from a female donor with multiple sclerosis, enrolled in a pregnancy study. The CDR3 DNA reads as TGTGCCAGCGGCGACTTCACCGGGGAGCTGTTTTTT. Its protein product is CASGDFTGELFF.